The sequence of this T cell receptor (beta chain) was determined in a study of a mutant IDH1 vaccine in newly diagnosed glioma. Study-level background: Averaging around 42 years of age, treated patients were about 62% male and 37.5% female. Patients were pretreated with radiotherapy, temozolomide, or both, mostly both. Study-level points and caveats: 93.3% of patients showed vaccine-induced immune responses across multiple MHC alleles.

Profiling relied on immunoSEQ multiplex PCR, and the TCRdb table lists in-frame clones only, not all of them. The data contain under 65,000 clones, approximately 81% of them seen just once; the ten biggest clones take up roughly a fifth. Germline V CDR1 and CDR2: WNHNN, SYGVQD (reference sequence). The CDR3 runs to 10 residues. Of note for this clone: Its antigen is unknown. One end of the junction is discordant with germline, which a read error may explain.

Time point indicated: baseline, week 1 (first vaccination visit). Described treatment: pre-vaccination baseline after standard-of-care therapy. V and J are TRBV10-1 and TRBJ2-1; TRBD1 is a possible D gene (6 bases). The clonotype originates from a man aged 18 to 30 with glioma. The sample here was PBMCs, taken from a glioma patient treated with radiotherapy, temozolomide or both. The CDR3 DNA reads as TGCGCCAGCAGTTGCAGGGGCAGGGTCTTC. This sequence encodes CASSCRGRVF.